These 3 T cell receptor beta chains were all obtained from the same sample, sequenced in a study of shared clonotypes between healthy human individuals. Assay used: immunoSEQ multiplex PCR; TCRdb lists only in-frame clones, some missing. Here the sample spans roughly 2,300,000 clones, less than 95% being singletons. The sequencing sample was made of naive CD4+ T cells from PBMCs. Subset of the sample: CD45RA+ positively selected. These receptors came from a man between 18 and 35 years old in good health. Some clones in this sample may be carry-over from other donors' samples.

This clone was picked up a small number of times. The genes are TRBV27 and TRBJ1-1, with D perhaps TRBD1 (5 bases). Deletions cut 5 bases from V and 0 bases from J, with 13 bases between. This CDR3 has 15 residues. Germline V lookup: CDR1 MNHEY, CDR2 SMNVEV (reference sequence). CDR3 sequence (DNA): TGTGCCAGCAGTCCCTGGTTAGGGGTGAACACTGAAGCTTTCTTT. It codes for CASSPWLGVNTEAFF.

The V gene is TRBV5-1, the J gene TRBJ2-2, with D uncertain. Germline V gene data show CDR1 as SGHRS and CDR2 as YFSETQ. Trimming left V 7 bases short and J 0 bases short, with 10 bases between. The CDR3 is 14 amino acids. The CDR3 DNA follows: TGCGCCAGCCGCCTGACATCGAACACCGGGGAGCTGTTTTTT. This sequence encodes CASRLTSNTGELFF.

This sequence joins TRBV5-6 and TRBJ2-7, with 12 nucleotides matching TRBD2. The CDR3 loop spans 15 amino acids. Germline V gives CDR1 SGHDT, CDR2 YYEEEE. V shed 3 bases and J 3 bases; nucleotides not matched to a gene: 4. The DNA of the CDR3 is TGTGCCAGCAGCTCAGGACTAGCGGGATTCTACGAGCAGTACTTC. Amino acid sequence: CASSSGLAGFYEQYF.